The 22 T cell receptor beta chains below all came from one sample that was sequenced in a study of T cell changes during pregnancy in multiple sclerosis. Repertoires were generated with immunoSEQ multiplex PCR, while TCRdb's copy carries only in-frame clones and drops some. The table lists about 51,000 clones, roughly 93% of them singletons. The starting material was peripheral blood, obtained in the second trimester of pregnancy. The receptors stem from a female donor with multiple sclerosis, enrolled in a pregnancy study.

By share of the sample, this clone is medium-sized. The chain uses TRBV6-5 and TRBJ2-7; tentatively, D is TRBD2 (5 bases). Per germline, CDR1 MNHEY and CDR2 SVGAGI. There are 15 residues in the CDR3. Trimming removed 0 bases at V and 3 bases at J, with 12 bases between. The CDR3 DNA is TGTGCCAGCAGTTACTCGTGGAGCGGTAACTACGAGCAGTACTTC. Its translation is CASSYSWSGNYEQYF.

V is TRBV29-1 and J is TRBJ2-1; 7 bases align to TRBD2. CDR3 length: 15 residues. Unmatched junction bases numbered 11, after V lost 5 bases and J lost 4 bases. Germline V CDR1 and CDR2: SQVTM, ANQGSEA. CDR3 loop: CSVKSGTTTYNEQFF. CDR3 DNA sequence: TGCAGCGTTAAATCCGGGACTACGACTTACAATGAGCAGTTCTTC.

The chain couples TRBV5-6 to TRBJ2-2, with D unclear. CDR3 size: 16 residues. V shed 2 bases and J shed 0 bases, with 11 bases lying between them. Germline V gene lookup returns CDR1 SGHDT and CDR2 YYEEEE. The CDR3 nucleotides read TGTGCCAGCAGCTTTGTGCAGGCCGCGAACACCGGGGAGCTGTTTTTT. This encodes CASSFVQAANTGELFF.

This clone turned up a few times. The rearrangement joins TRBV5-1 to TRBJ2-1; 12 bases are a match to TRBD2. In germline, CDR1 is SGHRS, CDR2 YFSETQ. V trimming: 5 bases; J trimming: 9 bases; junction bases outside the gene matches: 9. CDR3 length equals 15 residues. CDR3 sequence: CASSPLAGGKGEQFF. CDR3 in DNA: TGCGCCAGCAGTCCACTAGCGGGGGGAAAAGGTGAGCAGTTCTTC.

The chain carries TRBV30 and TRBJ1-1, with 8 bases fitting TRBD1. The V and J ends lost 5 bases and 1 base, in that order; junction bases with no gene match: 3. The CDR3 length is 13 residues. From germline, CDR1 is GTSNPN and CDR2 SVGIG (reference sequence). CDR3 DNA: TGTGCCTGGGGTCAGGGGGCGAACACTGAAGCTTTCTTT. This encodes CAWGQGANTEAFF. Full variable domain (remainder filled in from reference TRBV30 and TRBJ1-1): SQTIHQWPATLVQPVGSPLSLECTVEGTSNPNLYWYRQAAGRGLQLLFYSVGIGQISSEVPQNLSASRPQDRQFILSSKKLLLSDSGFYLCAWGQGANTEAFFGQGTRLTVV.

J is TRBJ2-1 and V is TRBV19; a weak D match, TRBD1 (7 bases). The germline V gene encodes CDR1 LNHDA and CDR2 SQIVND (reference sequence). V was trimmed by 6 bases and J by 3 bases, leaving 15 bases between them. The CDR3 spans 15 residues. The CDR3 here is CASSHDRDFYNEQFF. The CDR3 coding sequence is TGTGCCAGTAGCCACGACAGGGACTTCTACAATGAGCAGTTCTTC.

The chain recombines TRBV7-2 with TRBJ2-2; tentatively, D is TRBD2 (6 bases). Trimming removed 7 bases at V and 7 bases at J, with 25 bases between. Germline V gene data show CDR1 as SGHTA and CDR2 as FQGNSA. The CDR3 has 17 residues. The CDR3 is CASTPLATGVAVGELFF. CDR3 coding DNA: TGTGCCAGCACCCCCCTAGCGACGGGAGTGGCCGTCGGGGAGCTGTTTTTT.

The chain combines TRBV5-1 with TRBJ2-1, with TRBD2 identical over 14 bases. The germline V gene encodes CDR1 SGHRS and CDR2 YFSETQ. V lost 4 bases, J lost 8 bases, and 5 bases stayed unmatched. This CDR3 spans 15 amino acids. CDR3 in amino acids: CASSRGLAGVDEQFF. DNA for the CDR3: TGCGCCAGCAGCAGGGGACTAGCGGGAGTCGATGAGCAGTTCTTC.

The rearrangement uses TRBV10-2 and TRBJ2-3; D call uncertain. Germline V lookup: CDR1 WSHSY, CDR2 SAAADI. V lost 0 bases to trimming and J lost 0 bases, with 4 bases between them. The CDR3 totals 14 residues. The CDR3 loop is CASSESSSTDTQYF. DNA for the CDR3: TGCGCCAGCAGTGAGTCTAGTAGCACAGATACGCAGTATTTT.

The chain couples TRBV19 to TRBJ2-1; D is unresolved. V gave up 3 bases and J gave up 9 bases, with 6 bases separating them. The CDR3 is 11 residues long. Per germline, CDR1 LNHDA and CDR2 SQIVND (reference sequence). The CDR3 nucleotides read TGTGCCAGTAGTATTAACGGTGAGCAGTTCTTC. Residues: CASSINGEQFF.

This clone was seen more than once but under ten times. The chain couples TRBV7-9 to TRBJ2-4; the D gene is possibly TRBD2 (5 bases). Trimming left V 0 bases short and J 8 bases short, with 11 bases between. Germline loops: CDR1 SEHNR, CDR2 FQNEAQ (reference sequence). There are 14 residues in the CDR3. The CDR3 DNA follows: TGTGCCAGCAGCTTAGCGCCCGGGGTAGACATTCAGTACTTC. Translated, it gives CASSLAPGVDIQYF.

The chain employs TRBV9 and TRBJ2-1; the match to TRBD2 covers 12 bases. The V and J ends lost 0 bases and 3 bases, in that order; junction bases with no gene match: 10. In germline, CDR1 is SGDLS, CDR2 YYNGEE. This CDR3 has 19 residues. CDR3 sequence: CASSVGSLAGGVGYNEQFF. The CDR3 DNA sequence: TGTGCCAGCAGCGTAGGTAGTCTAGCGGGAGGGGTCGGCTACAATGAGCAGTTCTTC. Supplemented by reference TRBV9 and TRBJ2-1, the full variable domain reads DSGVTQTPKHLITATGQRVTLRCSPRSGDLSVYWYQQSLDQGLQFLIQYYNGEERAKGNILERFSAQQFPDLHSELNLSSLELGDSALYFCASSVGSLAGGVGYNEQFFGPGTRLTVL.

CDR3 residues: CASSPRQGAGETQYF. Here the CDR3 DNA reads TGTGCCAGCAGCCCGCGACAGGGGGCCGGGGAGACCCAGTACTTC. The chain employs TRBV9 and TRBJ2-5, with TRBD1 matching over 10 bases. The germline V gene has CDR1 SGDLS and CDR2 YYNGEE. Trimming removed 4 bases from V and 5 bases from J; junction bases left unmatched: 8. This CDR3 comprises 15 residues.

This clone was seen a single time. The chain joins TRBV18 to TRBJ1-1; 8 bases match TRBD1. The V and J ends lost 2 bases and 4 bases, in that order; junction bases with no gene match: 12. Germline assignment: CDR1 KGHSH and CDR2 LQKENI. This CDR3 is built from 17 residues. CDR3 protein: CASSPGRGLLAGTEAFF. The CDR3 DNA reads TGTGCCAGCTCACCAGGCAGGGGGCTGTTGGCAGGCACTGAAGCTTTCTTT.

CDR3 sequence: CASSPRTSGSYEQYF. In DNA, the CDR3 is TGTGCCAGCAGCCCACGGACTAGCGGGAGCTACGAGCAGTACTTC. V and J are TRBV5-4 and TRBJ2-7; 13 nucleotides agree with TRBD2. V was clipped by 4 bases and J by 3 bases; unmatched bases: 4. Germline CDR1 SGHNT, CDR2 YYREEE (reference sequence). This CDR3 has 15 residues.

V and J are TRBV10-3 and TRBJ2-7; a weak D match, TRBD1 (5 bases). V lost 5 bases and J 2 bases, leaving 13 bases between the germline ends. Per the germline V gene, CDR1 is ENHRY and CDR2 is SYGVKD. CDR3 length: 14 residues. CDR3 loop: CAISSRLGAYEQYF. The CDR3 nucleotides read TGTGCCATCAGTTCCCGTCTAGGGGCCTACGAGCAGTACTTC.

CDR3 nucleotides: TGCGCCAGCAGCCAAGATCGGGGACAGGGGGCAGATACGCAGTATTTT. Translated: CASSQDRGQGADTQYF. V and J are TRBV4-3 and TRBJ2-3; 11 bases align to TRBD1. Germline V gene lookup returns CDR1 LGHNA and CDR2 YSLEER. V was clipped by 0 bases and J by 4 bases; unmatched bases: 3. There are 16 residues in the CDR3.

V usage is TRBV19 and J usage is TRBJ2-1; the match to TRBD2 covers 7 bases. This CDR3 is 13 amino acids long. Germline values: CDR1 LNHDA, CDR2 SQIVND (reference sequence). Trimming took 5 bases from V and 6 from J; bases not matched to a gene: 4. CDR3 sequence reads: CASSLLAGNEQFF. CDR3 DNA: TGTGCCAGTAGTTTATTAGCGGGCAATGAGCAGTTCTTC.

The chain joins TRBV28 to TRBJ1-5; D unclear. The CDR3 runs to 12 residues. Germline V gene lookup returns CDR1 MDHEN and CDR2 SYDVKM. V was shortened by 5 bases and J by 4 bases, with 6 bases between the two germline ends. CDR3 sequence (DNA): TGTGCCAGCAGTACCGGGAATCAGCCCCAGCATTTT. It specifies CASSTGNQPQHF.

This chain uses TRBV19 with TRBJ2-1, with 10 bases that match TRBD2. The trim removed 5 bases at V and 0 bases at J, leaving 7 bases unmatched. The CDR3 runs to 17 residues. The germline gives CDR1 LNHDA, CDR2 SQIVND (reference sequence). CDR3 nucleotide sequence: TGTGCCAGTAGTTGGACTAGCGGAGGGAGCTCCTACAATGAGCAGTTCTTC. Protein sequence: CASSWTSGGSSYNEQFF.

The chain couples TRBV5-1 to TRBJ2-3; unclear D gene. This CDR3 contains 12 residues. The germline gives CDR1 SGHRS, CDR2 YFSETQ. Deletions cut 4 bases from V and 1 base from J, with 4 bases between. In DNA form, the CDR3 reads TGCGCCAGCAGCCCCGGCACAGATACGCAGTATTTT. Its protein product is CASSPGTDTQYF.

This chain joins TRBV6-6 and TRBJ1-1; D not resolved. Germline values: CDR1 MNHNY, CDR2 SVGAGI (reference sequence). This CDR3 spans 13 amino acids. The V end was cut by 6 bases, the J end by 1 base, with 9 bases between. The CDR3 DNA follows: TGTGCCAGCAGGAGACAAGGGAACACTGAAGCTTTCTTT. This codes for CASRRQGNTEAFF.